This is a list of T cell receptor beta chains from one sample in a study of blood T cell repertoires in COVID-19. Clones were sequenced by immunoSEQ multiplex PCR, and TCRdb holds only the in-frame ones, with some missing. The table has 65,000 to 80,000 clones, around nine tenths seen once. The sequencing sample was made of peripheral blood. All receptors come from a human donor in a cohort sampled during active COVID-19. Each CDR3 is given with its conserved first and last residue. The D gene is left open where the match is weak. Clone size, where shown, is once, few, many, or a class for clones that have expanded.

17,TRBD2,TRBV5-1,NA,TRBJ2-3,TGCGCCAGCAGCCGGACTAGCGGGGGTTCCCGCACAGATACGCAGTATTTT,CASSRTSGGSRTDTQYF
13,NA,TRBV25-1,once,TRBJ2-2,TGTGCCAGCACCCAACAGAACACCGGGGAGCTGTTTTTT,CASTQQNTGELFF
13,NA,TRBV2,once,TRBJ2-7,TGTGCCAGCACAGGGGCAAACTCCTACGAGCAGTACTTC,CASTGANSYEQYF
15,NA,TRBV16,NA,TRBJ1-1,TGTGCCAGCAGCCAATCGACAGGCCGGATTCCTGAAGCTTTCTTT,CASSQSTGRIPEAFF
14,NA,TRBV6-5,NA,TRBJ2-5,TGTGCCAGCAGGATCCGGGGGAATGGGGAGACCCAGTACTTC,CASRIRGNGETQYF
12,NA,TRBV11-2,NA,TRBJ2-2,TGTGCCAGCAGCCCCTCAGGGGTTGAGCTGTTTTTT,CASSPSGVELFF
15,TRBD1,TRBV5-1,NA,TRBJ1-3,TGCGCCAGCAGCCCCCAGGGGGCCATTGGAAACACCATATATTTT,CASSPQGAIGNTIYF
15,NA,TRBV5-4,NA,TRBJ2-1,TGTGCCAGCAGCTTTGGGAGTAATTCCTACAATGAGCAGTTCTTC,CASSFGSNSYNEQFF
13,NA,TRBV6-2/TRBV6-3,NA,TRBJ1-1,TGTGCCAGCAGCCGTGACACTAACACTGAAGCTTTCTTT,CASSRDTNTEAFF
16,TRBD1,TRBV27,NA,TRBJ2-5,TGTGCCAGCAGTCCCCCACGGACAGGGGGCGCGGAGACCCAGTACTTC,CASSPPRTGGAETQYF
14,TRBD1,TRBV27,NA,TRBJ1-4,TGTGCCAGCAGTTCACAGGGGGCGAGGGAAAAACTGTTTTTT,CASSSQGAREKLFF
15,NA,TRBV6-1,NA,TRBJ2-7,TGTGCCAGCAGTGACCAACAGGGCTTGAGGAACGAGCAGTACTTC,CASSDQQGLRNEQYF
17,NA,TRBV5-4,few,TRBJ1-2,TGTGCCAGCAGCTTGGCCCCTGCCGCGACAGGATCCTATGGCTACACCTTC,CASSLAPAATGSYGYTF
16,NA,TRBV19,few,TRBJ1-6,TGTGCCAGTAGTATAGCCGGGAGCTCCTATAATTCACCCCTCCACTTT,CASSIAGSSYNSPLHF
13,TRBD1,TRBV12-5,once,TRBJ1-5,TGTGCTAGTGAGTTACAGGGGGTTCAGCCCCAGCATTTT,CASELQGVQPQHF
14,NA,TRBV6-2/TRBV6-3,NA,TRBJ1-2,TGTGCCAGCAGTTACTACGGTGTTTCATATGGCTACACCTTC,CASSYYGVSYGYTF
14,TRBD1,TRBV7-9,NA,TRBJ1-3,TGTGCCAGCAGCGTACAGGGGGTTGGAAACACCATATATTTT,CASSVQGVGNTIYF
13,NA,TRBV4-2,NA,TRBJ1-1,TGTGCCAGCAGCCACACAGGTAACACTGAAGCTTTCTTT,CASSHTGNTEAFF
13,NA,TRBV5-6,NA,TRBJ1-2,TGTGCCAGCAGCTTGGTCCGAGGGAGTGGCTACACCTTC,CASSLVRGSGYTF
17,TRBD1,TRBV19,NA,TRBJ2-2,TGTGCCAGTAAGAAGTTCACAACGACAGGGAATACCGGGGAGCTGTTTTTT,CASKKFTTTGNTGELFF
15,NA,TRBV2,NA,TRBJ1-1,TGTGCCAGCAGTAAATCCCGAGGGGGGGACACTGAAGCTTTCTTT,CASSKSRGGDTEAFF
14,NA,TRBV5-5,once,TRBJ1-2,TGTGCCAGCAGGCGAATCGCAGCCCGAGGCGGCTACACCTTC,CASRRIAARGGYTF
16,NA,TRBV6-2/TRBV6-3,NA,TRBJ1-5,TGTGCCAGCAGTGGAGCCGCCTTAGATAGCAATCAGCCCCAGCATTTT,CASSGAALDSNQPQHF
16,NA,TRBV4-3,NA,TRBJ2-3,TGCGCCAGCAGCCTCCAACCGGGACTTAACACAGATACGCAGTATTTT,CASSLQPGLNTDTQYF
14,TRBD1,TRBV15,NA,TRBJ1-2,TGTGCCACCAGCATGGACAGGGGGAGGGTAGGCTACACCTTC,CATSMDRGRVGYTF
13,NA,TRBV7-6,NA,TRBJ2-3,TGTGCCAGCAGTCCTGTAGGCACAGATACGCAGTATTTT,CASSPVGTDTQYF
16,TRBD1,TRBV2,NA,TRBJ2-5,TGTGCCAGCAGGCGATCCGGGACAGGGAGCTTTGAGACCCAGTACTTC,CASRRSGTGSFETQYF
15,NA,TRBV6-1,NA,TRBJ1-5,TGTGCCAGCAGTGAACGTCAGGGATTTATACAGCCCCAGCATTTT,CASSERQGFIQPQHF
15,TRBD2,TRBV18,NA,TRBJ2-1,TGTGCCAGCTCCCCTAGCGGGGGGGAATACAATGAGCAGTTCTTC,CASSPSGGEYNEQFF
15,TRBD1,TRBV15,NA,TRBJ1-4,TGTGCCACCAGCAGAGGACAGGGGACGGATGAAAAACTGTTTTTT,CATSRGQGTDEKLFF
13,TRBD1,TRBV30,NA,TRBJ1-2,TGTGCCTGGGGACAGGGCCTGGACTATGGCTACACCTTC,CAWGQGLDYGYTF
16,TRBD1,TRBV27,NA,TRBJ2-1,TGTGCCAGCAGTTTTGGAGGGGACAGGGGCGACAATGAGCAGTTCTTC,CASSFGGDRGDNEQFF
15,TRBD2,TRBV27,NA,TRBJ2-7,TGTGCCAGCAGCCTCACTAGCGGGGGCTCCTACGAGCAGTACTTC,CASSLTSGGSYEQYF
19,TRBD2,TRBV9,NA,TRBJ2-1,TGTGCCAGCAGCGTAGCTGGGCTAGCGGGGGGAAGCTCCTACAATGAGCAGTTCTTC,CASSVAGLAGGSSYNEQFF
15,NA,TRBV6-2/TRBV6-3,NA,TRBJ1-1,TGTGCCAGCAGTTACACCCAGGTCCAGGTTTCGCAAGCTTTCTTT,CASSYTQVQVSQAFF
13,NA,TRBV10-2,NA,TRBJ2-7,TGCGCCAGCAGTTTGGACAGCATTTACGAGCAGTACTTC,CASSLDSIYEQYF
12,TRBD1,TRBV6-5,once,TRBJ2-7,TGTGCCAGCAGGTCTACCGGGACAGTAAAATACTTC,CASRSTGTVKYF
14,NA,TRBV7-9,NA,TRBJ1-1,TGTGCCAGCAGCCGATGGACAGCCAACACTGAAGCTTTCTTT,CASSRWTANTEAFF
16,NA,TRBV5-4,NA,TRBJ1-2,TGTGCCAGCAGCTTGCCCAGCAGGGAGGGGAAAGGTGGCTACACCTTC,CASSLPSREGKGGYTF
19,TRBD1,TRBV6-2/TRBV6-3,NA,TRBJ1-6,TGTGCCAGCAGTTCTGCGATGACAGGGAGGAACGCCTATAATTCACCCCTCCACTTT,CASSSAMTGRNAYNSPLHF
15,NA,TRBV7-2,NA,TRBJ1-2,TGTGCCAGCAGCTTCGACAGACAATTATACTATGGCTACACCTTC,CASSFDRQLYYGYTF
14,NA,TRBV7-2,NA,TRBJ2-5,TGTGCCAGCAGCCTCGGAGAGTACCAAGAGACCCAGTACTTC,CASSLGEYQETQYF
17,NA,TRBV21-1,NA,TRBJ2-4,TGTGCCAGCAGCAAAGCCCGGATGAGGAAAGCCAAAAACATTCAGTACTTC,CASSKARMRKAKNIQYF
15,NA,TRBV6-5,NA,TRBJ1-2,TGTGCCAGCAGGACACTCTTTCTGGGCTCCAATGGCTACACCTTC,CASRTLFLGSNGYTF